What follows are 26 T cell receptor beta chains derived from one specimen sequenced in a study of CD4 T cells in relation to SARS-CoV-2 and coronaviruses. Assay: immunoSEQ multiplex PCR; the TCRdb copy retains only in-frame clones and omits some. There are some 42,000 clones in the sample; 85% to 90% occur only once, and approximately 8.8% lies in the top ten. The sequenced sample was memory CD4+ T cells from PBMCs. The origin of the receptors is an adult with COVID-19.

Here the CDR3 DNA reads TGTGCCAGCAGCCCCACGTGGAGCTCCTATAATTCACCCCTCCACTTT. This translates into CASSPTWSSYNSPLHF. The V call is TRBV5-6, the J call TRBJ1-6; unclear D gene. Germline V gene lookup returns CDR1 SGHDT and CDR2 YYEEEE. The CDR3 spans 16 residues. Trimming shortened V by 4 bases and J by 0 bases, and 11 bases separated the two germline ends.

The rearrangement links TRBV7-9 to TRBJ2-3; D ambiguous. Trimming removed 2 bases at V and 6 bases at J, with 15 bases between. The CDR3 is 15 amino acids. Germline V gene data show CDR1 as SEHNR and CDR2 as FQNEAQ (reference sequence). The CDR3 coding sequence is TGTGCCAGCAGCTTATTCCTAGTAAGGTCTGATACGCAGTATTTT. This codes for CASSLFLVRSDTQYF.

This chain uses TRBV18 with TRBJ2-3; 13 bases map to TRBD2. CDR1 and CDR2 (germline): KGHSH, LQKENI. J gave up 5 bases and V 3 bases, and 5 bases lay outside the gene matches. The CDR3 spans 16 residues. CDR3 bases: TGTGCCAGCTCACCGCGACTAGCGGGGGGTATAGATACGCAGTATTTT. Encoded protein: CASSPRLAGGIDTQYF.

The chain uses TRBV25-1 and TRBJ1-2; 11 bases map to TRBD1. The ends lost 3 bases at V and 2 bases at J; junction bases unmatched: 8. The CDR3 length is 17 residues. Per the germline V gene, CDR1 is MGHDK and CDR2 is SYGVNS. The CDR3 spells CASSDMLGDRGNYGYTF. CDR3 nucleotides: TGTGCCAGCAGTGATATGTTGGGGGACAGGGGGAACTATGGCTACACCTTC.

The chain recombines TRBV28 with TRBJ2-7, with unresolved D. Germline V lookup: CDR1 MDHEN, CDR2 SYDVKM. V gave up 6 bases and J gave up 2 bases, with 17 bases separating them. This CDR3 has 15 amino acids. The CDR3 reads CASSQPWSSTYEQYF. The CDR3 DNA reads as TGTGCCAGCAGCCAGCCGTGGTCCAGTACCTACGAGCAGTACTTC.

This clone was recorded once. V gene TRBV5-5 combines with J gene TRBJ2-2; possibly TRBD1 for D (7 bases). Between the trimmed V and J ends, which lost 0 bases and 6 bases, there was a span of 12 bases. The CDR3 loop spans 15 amino acids. CDR1 is SGHKS and CDR2 is YYEKEE in the germline V gene (reference sequence). CDR3 protein: CASSLAGGLAGELFF. For the CDR3, the DNA is TGTGCCAGCAGCTTGGCAGGGGGGTTAGCCGGGGAGCTGTTTTTT.

The rearrangement joins TRBV24-1 to TRBJ2-3, with TRBD2 matching over 11 bases. From germline, CDR1 is KGHDR and CDR2 SFDVKD. Losses at the gene ends were 2 bases for V and 4 bases for J; bases not matched to a gene: 7. The CDR3 length is 17 residues. The CDR3 bases are TGTGCCACCAGTGATTCAAGACTAGCGGGGTTCCCAGATACGCAGTATTTT. Translated: CATSDSRLAGFPDTQYF.

The CDR3 DNA sequence: TGTGCCAGCAGCTTGAACACGGTTCAAGAGACCCAGTACTTC. It codes for CASSLNTVQETQYF. V and J are TRBV7-9 and TRBJ2-5; no definite D call. The CDR3 spans 14 residues. Trimming took 3 bases from V and 2 from J, leaving 10 bases between them. From germline, CDR1 is SEHNR and CDR2 FQNEAQ (reference sequence).

The chain employs TRBV29-1 and TRBJ2-7, with 9 positions matching TRBD1. The CDR3 runs to 14 residues. Trimming took 5 bases from V and 0 from J; bases not matched to a gene: 5. Germline V CDR1 and CDR2: SQVTM, ANQGSEA. CDR3 sequence reads: CSVSGQGLSYEQYF. CDR3 bases: TGCAGCGTTTCAGGACAGGGGCTCTCCTACGAGCAGTACTTC.

This sequence joins TRBV27 and TRBJ2-3; 9 nucleotides agree with TRBD2. CDR1 is MNHEY, CDR2 SMNVEV, per germline (reference sequence). Trimming cost V 2 bases and J 2 bases; bases outside gene matches: 5. The CDR3 loop spans 16 amino acids. CDR3 residues: CASSLQGGGATDTQYF. The CDR3 DNA follows: TGTGCCAGCAGTTTACAAGGCGGGGGGGCCACAGATACGCAGTATTTT.

V is TRBV18 and J is TRBJ2-5; D is unclear. CDR3 size: 14 residues. Per the germline V gene, CDR1 is KGHSH and CDR2 is LQKENI. Trimming cost V 0 bases and J 5 bases, with 10 bases left between them. CDR3 protein: CASSPPNLRETQYF. CDR3 sequence (DNA): TGTGCCAGCTCACCACCGAACCTTAGGGAGACCCAGTACTTC.

The chain combines TRBV6-5 with TRBJ2-2; 8 nucleotides line up with TRBD1. V was pared by 6 bases and J by 0 bases, with 3 bases of the junction left unmatched. Germline-derived CDR1 and CDR2 are MNHEY and SVGAGI. This CDR3 has 15 residues. DNA of the CDR3: TGTGCCAGCAGGCCGGGACAGGCGAACACCGGGGAGCTGTTTTTT. Protein product: CASRPGQANTGELFF.

The chain employs TRBV5-1 and TRBJ2-5; D may be TRBD2 (5 bases). Germline V gives CDR1 SGHRS, CDR2 YFSETQ. Trimming removed 4 bases from V and 4 bases from J, with 17 bases in between. The CDR3 extends over 15 amino acids. In DNA form, the CDR3 reads TGCGCCAGCAGCCCTGCTAAGCGCCGGGGAGAGACCCAGTACTTC. Translated, it gives CASSPAKRRGETQYF.

CDR3 DNA sequence: TGCAGCGTGTCGGGGGTGAAGGGCGGGGAGCTGTTTTTT. It specifies CSVSGVKGGELFF. This chain uses TRBV29-1 with TRBJ2-2; D is perhaps TRBD2 (6 bases). The CDR3 consists of 13 residues. Trimming pared 6 bases from V and 7 bases from J, leaving 15 bases between. Germline CDR1 SQVTM, CDR2 ANQGSEA.

The chain recombines TRBV5-4 with TRBJ2-3; D ambiguous. V was shortened by 2 bases and J by 1 base, with 17 bases between the two germline ends. Germline loops: CDR1 SGHNT, CDR2 YYREEE (reference sequence). The CDR3 extends over 17 amino acids. CDR3 in amino acids: CASSFSKALDRTDTQYF. The CDR3 DNA reads TGTGCCAGCAGCTTCAGCAAAGCGCTGGATCGCACAGATACGCAGTATTTT.

The chain has TRBV12-3 or TRBV12-4 and TRBJ2-7; D possibly corresponds to TRBD2 (5 bases). Trimming took off 6 bases at V and 7 bases at J, with 16 bases between the two ends. The CDR3 contains 13 residues. The CDR3 is CASRLRNTGEQYF. For the CDR3, the DNA is TGTGCCAGCAGACTCCGGAATACGGGGGAGCAGTACTTC.

The J gene is TRBJ2-2, the V gene TRBV7-3; 8 positions match TRBD2. Germline values: CDR1 SGHTA, CDR2 FQGTGA. This CDR3 has 18 amino acids. V was clipped by 3 bases and J by 3 bases; unmatched bases: 12. CDR3 in amino acids: CASSFNQAGGVYTGELFF. The CDR3 nucleotides read TGTGCCAGCAGCTTCAACCAGGCCGGGGGGGTTTACACCGGGGAGCTGTTTTTT.

The chain uses TRBV25-1 and TRBJ2-7; TRBD2 agrees at 11 bases. V lost 7 bases, J lost 9 bases, and 8 bases stayed unmatched. The CDR3 contains 13 residues. From germline, CDR1 is MGHDK and CDR2 SYGVNS. The CDR3, as DNA: TGTGCCAGCATGGGACTAGCGGTCGGCGGGCAGTACTTC. It translates to CASMGLAVGGQYF.

V and J are TRBV7-2 and TRBJ1-1, with 10 bases matching TRBD1. The CDR3 spans 14 residues. Germline CDR1 SGHTA, CDR2 FQGNSA. Trimming removed 5 bases from V and 3 bases from J; junction bases left unmatched: 3. CDR3 sequence (DNA): TGTGCCAGCAGCAGGGACAGGGGAGACACTGAAGCTTTCTTT. Its translation: CASSRDRGDTEAFF. The full variable domain, rest sourced from reference TRBV7-2 and TRBJ1-1, is GAGVSQSPSNKVTEKGKDVELRCDPISGHTALYWYRQSLGQGLEFLIYFQGNSAPDKSGLPSDRFSAERTGGSVSTLTIQRTQQEDSAVYLCASSRDRGDTEAFFGQGTRLTVV.

The rearrangement uses TRBV11-3 and TRBJ1-3, with TRBD1 identical over 7 bases. V trimming: 4 bases; J trimming: 4 bases; junction bases outside the gene matches: 13. Looked up from germline, CDR1 is SGHNT and CDR2 is YENEEA. The CDR3 sequence is 17 residues long. The chain's CDR3 is CASSSLDRWKGGNTIYF. CDR3 bases: TGTGCCAGCAGCTCTCTGGACAGGTGGAAAGGAGGAAACACCATATATTTT.

The rearrangement links TRBV5-1 to TRBJ2-6; 9 nucleotides align to TRBD1. Trimming removed 4 bases from V and 1 base from J; junction bases left unmatched: 9. Germline CDR1 is SGHRS and CDR2 is YFSETQ. The CDR3 has 18 residues. CDR3 in DNA: TGCGCCAGCAGCCGGGGACAGGGTTTCCTGTCTGGGGCCAACGTCCTGACTTTC. Translating it yields CASSRGQGFLSGANVLTF.

V usage is TRBV5-1 and J usage is TRBJ1-1; TRBD1 matches 8 bases. The CDR3 loop spans 15 amino acids. Germline CDR1 and CDR2: SGHRS and YFSETQ. Trimming at V came to 4 bases and at J to 4 bases, leaving 9 bases not matched to a gene. DNA of the CDR3: TGCGCCAGCAGCCCCGGGCAGGGGGCCGGCACTGAAGCTTTCTTT. Translation: CASSPGQGAGTEAFF.

V gene TRBV7-2 combines with J gene TRBJ1-5; D is unresolved. V was pared by 3 bases and J by 3 bases, with 9 bases between. Germline V lookup: CDR1 SGHTA, CDR2 FQGNSA. The CDR3 runs to 14 residues. The CDR3 reads CASSFPGNNQPQHF. CDR3 nucleotide sequence: TGTGCCAGCAGCTTCCCAGGAAACAATCAGCCCCAGCATTTT.

The chain couples TRBV7-2 to TRBJ2-7, with 12 bases that match TRBD2. J gave up 11 bases and V 5 bases, and 13 bases lay outside the gene matches. CDR3 length: 15 residues. Per the germline V gene, CDR1 is SGHTA and CDR2 is FQGNSA. Here the CDR3 reads CASSERLAGDRTKYF. The CDR3 nucleotides are TGTGCCAGCAGCGAACGACTAGCGGGGGACCGTACTAAGTACTTC.

Concerning this clone itself: Other DNA sequences in this sample translate to the same CDR3. The chain recombines TRBV5-1 with TRBJ2-2; D is uncertain. CDR1 SGHRS and CDR2 YFSETQ come from the germline V gene. Deletions cut 0 bases from V and 2 bases from J, with 5 bases between. CDR3 length: 14 residues. Here the CDR3 reads CASSLVLNTGELFF. The CDR3 DNA reads TGCGCCAGCAGCTTGGTCCTTAACACCGGGGAGCTGTTTTTT. Full variable domain (rest looked up from reference TRBV5-1 and TRBJ2-2): KAGVTQTPRYLIKTRGQQVTLSCSPISGHRSVSWYQQTPGQGLQFLFEYFSETQRNKGNFPGRFSGRQFSNSRSEMNVSTLELGDSALYLCASSLVLNTGELFFGEGSRLTVL.

The rearrangement uses TRBV19 and TRBJ2-7; TRBD2 matches at 9 bases. From germline, CDR1 is LNHDA and CDR2 SQIVND (reference sequence). The CDR3 extends over 15 amino acids. V lost 3 bases, J lost 2 bases, and 5 bases stayed unmatched. CDR3 in DNA: TGTGCCAGTAGTATCCTAGCGGGGCGAACCTACGAGCAGTACTTC. It is translated as CASSILAGRTYEQYF. The complete variable domain, with remaining parts taken from reference TRBV19 and TRBJ2-7, reads DGGITQSPKYLFRKEGQNVTLSCEQNLNHDAMYWYRQDPGQGLRLIYYSQIVNDFQKGDIAEGYSVSREKKESFPLTVTSAQKNPTAFYLCASSILAGRTYEQYFGPGTRLTVT.